This record looks at one T cell receptor (beta chain) sequence and its context. These data belong to a study of OX40 agonist ivuxolimab in advanced cancers. The table came from immunoSEQ multiplex PCR; TCRdb's copy has only in-frame clones and leaves some out. The table has over 75,000 clones, roughly 88% seen once; the top ten hold around 0.34%. Germline assignment: CDR1 SGHTA and CDR2 FQGTGA. The CDR3 covers 14 residues. The ends were cut back, 5 bases at V and 1 base at J, with 6 bases in the middle. This chain uses TRBV7-3 with TRBJ2-6; possibly TRBD2 for D (6 bases). The sample here was CD4+ or CD8+ T cells sorted from blood, taken in a trial of the OX40 agonist ivuxolimab. The TCR originated in an adult with an advanced solid tumor such as melanoma, head and neck, liver or kidney cancer. CDR3 DNA sequence: TGTGCCAGCAGCAGCGGGTCTGGGGCCAACGTCCTGACTTTC. It translates to CASSSGSGANVLTF. The full variable domain, with the rest looked up from reference TRBV7-3 and TRBJ2-6, is GAGVSQTPSNKVTEKGKYVELRCDPISGHTALYWYRQSLGQGPEFLIYFQGTGAADDSGLPNDRFFAVRPEGSVSTLKIQRTERGDSAVYLCASSSGSGANVLTFGAGSRLTVL.